Detailed here is one TCR beta chain. What it binds is unknown. The sample comes from a study of a mutant IDH1 vaccine in newly diagnosed glioma. Overall study context: Averaging roughly 40 years of age, treated patients were around 60% male and around 40% female.

Study-wide results and caveats: In around 93% of patients, immune responses induced by the vaccine occurred.

The table came from immunoSEQ multiplex PCR; TCRdb's copy has only in-frame clones and leaves some out. The profile shows 50,000 to 65,000 clones, about nine tenths of them singletons. CDR1 and CDR2 from the germline V gene are MGHRA and YSYEKL. The CDR3 covers 15 residues. V was cut by 5 bases and J by 0 bases, with 11 bases left in between. As for time point: week 23, last vaccination. A single vaccine dose contained 300 ug of mutant IDH1 20-mer peptide, and topical imiquimod was used with it. The donors had new WHO grade 3 or 4 astrocytomas; these were IDH1-mutant and ATRX-lost. J is TRBJ1-5 and V is TRBV4-1, with unresolved D. This specimen consisted of PBMCs, obtained from a glioma patient whose treatment included an IDH1 peptide vaccine. This TCR was sampled from a man in his forties with glioma. In DNA, the CDR3 is TGCGCCAGCAGCGAACCCGTCTATAGCAATCAGCCCCAGCATTTT. Translated: CASSEPVYSNQPQHF.